This T cell receptor beta chain was found in a study of T cells in Graves' hyperthyroidism and ophthalmopathy. Criteria for exclusion of patients were uncontrolled infection, other autoimmune disease, pregnancy or lactation. The CDR3 runs 18 residues. Per germline, CDR1 MGHDK and CDR2 SYGVNS. Trimming left V 10 bases short and J 3 bases short, with 30 bases between. General study results and limits: Blood held most thyroid clonotypes expanded above 0.001 frequency.

Notes on this clonotype: Its antigen is still unknown.

Template material for amplifying TCR beta CDR3 regions consisted of RNA transcripts. The HTBI set primed first-round TCR CDR3 RT-PCR. TCRdb called the multiplex PCR reads again in MiXCR, with one record for every CDR3 protein. This sample has roughly 650,000 distinct CDR3 sequences, with approximately 15% found just once. This sequence originates from a woman aged 40 to 55 with Graves' ophthalmopathy. The J gene is TRBJ1-1, the V gene TRBV25-1, with a weak D call TRBD1 (6 bases). Sequenced sample: blood. The CDR3 protein is CATEPLAGTGTTDTEAFF. The CDR3 DNA follows: TGTGCCACCGAACCCCTCGCCGGAACAGGGACGACGGACACTGAAGCTTTCTTT.